This paragraph covers one T cell receptor (beta chain) sequence. Its antigen is currently unknown. TCRdb's copy holds only in-frame clones and misses some; the assay was immunoSEQ multiplex PCR. The sample records some 96,000 clones, under 90% being singletons. The data belong to a study of T cell responses to AZD1222 COVID-19 vaccine. The study's findings and limits: There were vaccine-associated CD4 TCRs across spike, dominant at 160-218 and 743-854.

The TCR sequence derives from an adult in good health. Specimen: peripheral blood, collected on day 0 of AZD1222 vaccination.

Written as DNA, the CDR3 is TGTGCCAGCAGCGACCCAGCAGGGGGCTCCTCCTACGAGCAGTACTTC. Protein: CASSDPAGGSSYEQYF. This chain links TRBV9 with TRBJ2-7; 8 bases fit TRBD1. J gave up 0 bases and V 3 bases, and 8 bases lay outside the gene matches. CDR1 is SGDLS, CDR2 YYNGEE, per germline. CDR3 size: 16 residues.